Shown below are 15 T cell receptor beta chains from a single sample sequenced in a study of identifying expanded T cells in peripheral blood. Produced via immunoSEQ multiplex PCR; TCRdb's table is partial and in-frame only. The table includes 95,000 to 100,000 clones, around nine tenths detected once. The specimen was blood. The source is a person aged 18-70 years in good health.

The J gene is TRBJ2-7, the V gene TRBV7-2, with D possibly matching TRBD1 (5 bases). This CDR3 region has 16 residues. V was cut by 5 bases and J by 0 bases, with 17 bases left in between. CDR1 is SGHTA, CDR2 FQGNSA, per germline. CDR3 nucleotides: TGTGCCAGCAGCCTCTTCCGAGACAGATCCTCCTACGAGCAGTACTTC. This sequence encodes CASSLFRDRSSYEQYF.

This chain links TRBV2 with TRBJ1-1, with D unclear. The germline V gene has CDR1 SNHLY and CDR2 FYNNEI. The V end was cut by 8 bases, the J end by 1 base, with 11 bases between. The CDR3 runs to 13 residues. The CDR3 coding sequence is TGTGCCAGCCGTTTCGGCCCGAACACTGAAGCTTTCTTT. Amino acids: CASRFGPNTEAFF.

This chain uses TRBV5-4 with TRBJ2-2; 8 nucleotides line up with TRBD2. Trimming took 4 bases from V and 5 from J; bases not matched to a gene: 16. The germline CDR1 and CDR2 sequences are SGHNT and YYREEE (reference sequence). The CDR3 spans 18 residues. CDR3 region: CASSRWASGWKGTGELFF. CDR3 bases: TGTGCCAGCAGCCGTTGGGCTAGCGGGTGGAAAGGTACCGGGGAGCTGTTTTTT.

This clone is labeled as medium-sized (0.01 to 0.1%). V gene TRBV4-3 combines with J gene TRBJ2-7; 12 bases are a match to TRBD2. J was trimmed by 5 bases and V by 1 base; bases with no gene match: 3. Germline CDR1 is LGHNA and CDR2 is YSLEER. CDR3 length equals 15 residues. CDR3 bases: TGCGCCAGCAGCCAAGGGACTAGCGGGGTGGACGAGCAGTACTTC. Its translation: CASSQGTSGVDEQYF.

This chain joins TRBV6-4 and TRBJ1-2; D gene ambiguous. Germline CDR1 is MRHNA and CDR2 is SNTAGT. The CDR3 is 15 amino acids. Between the trimmed V and J ends, which lost 2 bases and 5 bases, there was a span of 15 bases. CDR3 bases: TGTGCCAGCAGTGACGAGGGTGCGGGGAGTTATGGCTACACCTTC. It codes for CASSDEGAGSYGYTF.

The genes are TRBV18 and TRBJ1-1, with no clear D. CDR3 size: 16 residues. V was pared by 6 bases and J by 1 base, with 18 bases between. The germline CDR1 and CDR2 sequences are KGHSH and LQKENI. The chain's CDR3 is CASSPGRTTKNTEAFF. The CDR3, as DNA: TGTGCCAGCTCCCCCGGGAGAACAACTAAGAACACTGAAGCTTTCTTT.

This sequence joins TRBV7-2 and TRBJ2-7; no reliable D call. Germline loops: CDR1 SGHTA, CDR2 FQGNSA. The CDR3 has 16 residues. The V gene lost 1 base and the J gene lost 0 bases, with 13 bases spanning the gap. CDR3 nucleotides: TGTGCCAGCAGCTTAGGTACCCAATATTACTCCTACGAGCAGTACTTC. Its protein product is CASSLGTQYYSYEQYF.

The CDR3 sequence is CAISDSNIAKNIQYF. The CDR3 DNA is TGTGCCATCAGTGACAGCAACATAGCCAAAAACATTCAGTACTTC. The chain joins TRBV10-3 to TRBJ2-4, with D hard to call. Germline loops: CDR1 ENHRY, CDR2 SYGVKD. The V and J ends lost 3 bases and 0 bases respectively, with 9 bases between them. The length of the CDR3 is 15 residues.

The chain links TRBV19 to TRBJ2-7; 9 nucleotides match TRBD2. The CDR3 is made up of 15 amino acids. From germline, CDR1 is LNHDA and CDR2 SQIVND (reference sequence). The V gene end was trimmed by 6 bases and the J gene end by 3 bases; junction bases not matched to a gene: 9. The DNA for the CDR3 is TGTGCCAGTAGACCGGGTGCGGGGGGGGACTACGAGCAGTACTTC. Its protein is CASRPGAGGDYEQYF. The variable domain in full, completed from reference TRBV19 and TRBJ2-7, reads DGGITQSPKYLFRKEGQNVTLSCEQNLNHDAMYWYRQDPGQGLRLIYYSQIVNDFQKGDIAEGYSVSREKKESFPLTVTSAQKNPTAFYLCASRPGAGGDYEQYFGPGTRLTVT.

The gene calls are TRBV5-1 and TRBJ2-1, with D possibly called TRBD1 or TRBD2 (5 bases each). V lost 1 base, J lost 7 bases, and 15 bases lay in between. Germline V gene data show CDR1 as SGHRS and CDR2 as YFSETQ. This CDR3 is built from 15 residues. CDR3 sequence: CASSLLGTYLNEQFF. CDR3 coding DNA: TGCGCCAGCAGCTTGTTGGGGACCTACCTAAATGAGCAGTTCTTC.

The chain carries TRBV23-1 and TRBJ2-7, with D maybe TRBD1 (5 bases). TRBV23-1 is annotated as an ORF whose role is uncertain. CDR3 size: 15 residues. V was trimmed by 4 bases and J by 4 bases, leaving 17 bases between them. CDR3 residues: CASSPRVTGSYEQYF. CDR3 nucleotides: TGCGCCAGCAGTCCCCGAGTTACAGGTTCATACGAGCAGTACTTC.

The chain couples TRBV10-2 to TRBJ2-1; TRBD1 agrees at 8 bases. The CDR3 is made up of 15 amino acids. The germline V gene encodes CDR1 WSHSY and CDR2 SAAADI. The junction had 6 bases not matched to a gene; V was cut back by 2 bases and J by 6 bases. CDR3 sequence reads: CASSEADRVRNEQFF. The CDR3 nucleotides read TGCGCCAGCAGTGAGGCGGACAGGGTCCGCAATGAGCAGTTCTTC.

The gene calls are TRBV7-2 and TRBJ2-3; D remains unclear. Trimming shortened V by 3 bases and J by 2 bases, and 3 bases separated the two germline ends. CDR1 is SGHTA and CDR2 is FQGNSA in the germline V gene. This CDR3 spans 12 amino acids. The CDR3 protein is CASSFYTDTQYF. DNA of the CDR3: TGTGCCAGCAGCTTCTACACAGATACGCAGTATTTT.

V usage is TRBV20-1 and J usage is TRBJ1-2; D is perhaps TRBD1 (5 bases). Germline CDR1 is DFQATT and CDR2 is SNEGSKA (reference sequence). Deletions cut 7 bases from V and 0 bases from J, with 6 bases between. CDR3 length equals 11 residues. CDR3 in DNA: TGCAGTGTGGGGGCTAACTATGGCTACACCTTC. The encoded protein is CSVGANYGYTF.

The CDR3 DNA follows: TGCAGCGCCACCGCGGGAGAAGATCAGCCCCAGCATTTT. It codes for CSATAGEDQPQHF. The chain joins TRBV29-1 to TRBJ1-5; D unresolved. V lost 7 bases to trimming and J lost 5 bases, with 15 bases between them. Germline lookup yields CDR1 SQVTM and CDR2 ANQGSEA. The CDR3 extends over 13 amino acids.